This passage covers 12 T cell receptor beta chains from one sample sequenced in a study of shared clonotypes between healthy human individuals. Some clones are missing from TCRdb's copy, which holds only in-frame ones; the method was immunoSEQ multiplex PCR. The table records 530,000 or so clones, about three quarters of them present only once. The sequenced material came from PBMCs. All receptors come from a woman in her thirties or forties in good health. Some clones in this sample may be carry-over from other donors' samples.

V is TRBV6-4 and J is TRBJ1-5, with 9 bases matching TRBD1. CDR1 and CDR2 from the germline V gene are MRHNA and SNTAGT. The trim removed 3 bases at V and 10 bases at J, leaving 4 bases unmatched. The CDR3 runs 13 residues. The CDR3 DNA reads as TGTGCCAGCAGTGAGGGACAGGGTAATCCCCAGCATTTT. Protein product: CASSEGQGNPQHF.

The chain joins TRBV28 to TRBJ2-7; 12 bases match TRBD2. Germline V gene data show CDR1 as MDHEN and CDR2 as SYDVKM. V was pared by 5 bases and J by 0 bases, with 2 bases of the junction left unmatched. The CDR3 loop spans 15 amino acids. CDR3 amino acids: CASSPLAGGSYEQYF. CDR3 DNA: TGTGCCAGCAGTCCACTAGCGGGAGGCTCCTACGAGCAGTACTTC.

This clone was picked up one time. Other DNA sequences in the same sample also yield this CDR3. The chain recombines TRBV28 with TRBJ1-2; 7 bases map to TRBD1. Germline V gene data show CDR1 as MDHEN and CDR2 as SYDVKM. Trimming took 5 bases from V and 2 from J; bases not matched to a gene: 5. This CDR3 has 14 amino acids. The CDR3 reads CASSLPGGNYGYTF. DNA of the CDR3: TGTGCCAGCAGTCTCCCAGGGGGAAACTATGGCTACACCTTC.

The chain employs TRBV5-1 and TRBJ2-3; 9 bases map to TRBD1. The ends lost 0 bases at V and 2 bases at J; junction bases unmatched: 4. Germline V gene data show CDR1 as SGHRS and CDR2 as YFSETQ. The CDR3 totals 16 residues. CDR3 region: CASSLGDREFTDTQYF. The CDR3 DNA reads as TGCGCCAGCAGCTTGGGGGACAGGGAATTCACAGATACGCAGTATTTT.

The genes are TRBV19 and TRBJ1-5; perhaps TRBD1 as D (5 bases). V shed 3 bases and J shed 7 bases, with 10 bases lying between them. The CDR3 runs 13 residues. Germline V gives CDR1 LNHDA, CDR2 SQIVND (reference sequence). For the CDR3, the DNA is TGTGCCAGTAGTATCAGAGGGGAACAGCCCCAGCATTTT. As protein: CASSIRGEQPQHF.

The chain carries TRBV6-7 and TRBJ2-6; no firm D call. TRBV6-7 is an open reading frame, and its role is uncertain. CDR3 length equals 18 residues. V was trimmed by 5 bases and J by 5 bases, leaving 22 bases between them. The CDR3 region is CASSPCRRIQSRANVLTF. The CDR3 DNA sequence: TGTGCCAGCAGTCCTTGTCGGCGTATTCAAAGTCGGGCCAACGTCCTGACTTTC.

The table lists this clone with a count of one. The chain combines TRBV11-3 with TRBJ2-5; TRBD1 matches 8 bases. The CDR3 sequence is 17 residues long. The V segment lost 5 bases and the J segment 5 bases; nucleotides outside the gene matches: 16. Germline CDR1 and CDR2: SGHNT and YENEEA. The DNA for the CDR3 is TGTGCCAGCAGCCCAGGTCAGGGACAGGCTTCGGAGGAGACCCAGTACTTC. Protein: CASSPGQGQASEETQYF.

This chain connects TRBV5-4 to TRBJ2-7; D might be TRBD1 or TRBD2, each matching 5 bases. CDR3 length equals 15 residues. Trimming shortened V by 4 bases and J by 7 bases, and 21 bases separated the two germline ends. Germline V CDR1 and CDR2: SGHNT, YYREEE (reference sequence). CDR3 bases: TGTGCCAGCAGCAAGGGGACCTCTGAGTCTGGTGAGCAGTACTTC. Translation gives CASSKGTSESGEQYF.

The CDR3 nucleotides read TGCGCCAGCAGCCACCTAGGGGGCGCCAACTATGGCTACACCTTC. It codes for CASSHLGGANYGYTF. The genes are TRBV4-1 and TRBJ1-2; TRBD1 matches at 7 bases. The germline CDR1 and CDR2 sequences are MGHRA and YSYEKL. The CDR3 is made up of 15 amino acids. Losses at the gene ends were 3 bases for V and 2 bases for J; bases not matched to a gene: 6.

The V gene is TRBV30, the J gene TRBJ1-1; perhaps TRBD1 as D (5 bases). CDR3 size: 13 residues. From germline, CDR1 is GTSNPN and CDR2 SVGIG (reference sequence). The V and J ends lost 7 bases and 3 bases respectively, with 15 bases between them. CDR3 sequence reads: CASSRLGDTEAFF. CDR3 sequence (DNA): TGTGCCTCGTCTCGCCTGGGGGACACTGAAGCTTTCTTT. Supplemented by reference TRBV30 and TRBJ1-1, the full variable domain reads SQTIHQWPATLVQPVGSPLSLECTVEGTSNPNLYWYRQAAGRGLQLLFYSVGIGQISSEVPQNLSASRPQDRQFILSSKKLLLSDSGFYLCASSRLGDTEAFFGQGTRLTVV.

In DNA form, the CDR3 reads TGTGCCATCACTCCGGGACTAGTCTACAATGAGCAGTTCTTC. Amino acid sequence: CAITPGLVYNEQFF. The rearrangement uses TRBV10-3 and TRBJ2-1; TRBD2 aligns across 8 bases. The CDR3 is 14 amino acids. Germline-derived CDR1 and CDR2 are ENHRY and SYGVKD. Trimming took 7 bases from V and 3 from J; bases not matched to a gene: 5.

The V gene is TRBV7-8, the J gene TRBJ2-3; D not resolved. The ends were cut back, 3 bases at V and 7 bases at J, with 14 bases in the middle. In germline, CDR1 is SGHVS, CDR2 FQNEAQ. CDR3 length: 14 residues. The CDR3 region is CASSFGRAAHTQYF. The CDR3 region has the DNA TGTGCCAGCAGCTTCGGCCGGGCCGCTCATACGCAGTATTTT.